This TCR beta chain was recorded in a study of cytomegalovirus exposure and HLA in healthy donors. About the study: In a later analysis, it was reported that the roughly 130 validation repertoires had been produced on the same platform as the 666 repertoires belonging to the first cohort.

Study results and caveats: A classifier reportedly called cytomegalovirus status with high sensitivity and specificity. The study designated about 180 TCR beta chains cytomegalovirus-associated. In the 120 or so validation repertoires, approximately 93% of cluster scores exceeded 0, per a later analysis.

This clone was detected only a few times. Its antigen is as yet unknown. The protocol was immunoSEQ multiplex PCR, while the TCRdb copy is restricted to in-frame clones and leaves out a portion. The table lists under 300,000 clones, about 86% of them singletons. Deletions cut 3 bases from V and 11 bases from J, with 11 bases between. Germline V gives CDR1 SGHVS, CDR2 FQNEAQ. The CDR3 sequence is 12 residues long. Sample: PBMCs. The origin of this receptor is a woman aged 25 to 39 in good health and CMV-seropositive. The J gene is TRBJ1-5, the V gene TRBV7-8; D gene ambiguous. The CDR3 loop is CASSFNGMAQHF. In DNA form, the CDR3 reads TGTGCCAGCAGCTTTAACGGTATGGCCCAGCATTTT.